This is a list of T cell receptor beta chains from one sample in a study of cytomegalovirus exposure and HLA in healthy donors. Method: immunoSEQ multiplex PCR; TCRdb's copy keeps in-frame clones and lacks some. The sample yields 100,000 or so clones, around four fifths seen once. Sequencing was carried out using PBMCs. Every receptor here comes from a man aged 25 to 45 in good health and CMV-seropositive. The CDR3 runs from the conserved cysteine through the conserved F or W. The order of the fields is D gene, J gene, clone size, CDR3 length, V gene, CDR3 DNA, CDR3 protein. A D gene is named only where the DNA matches it firmly. Rows give clone size only sometimes, using once, few, many, or a class for an expanded clone.

TRBD1 TRBJ1-4 . 15 TRBV30 TGTGCCTGGAGTGCCCTCGGGACAGGGAATGAAAAACTGTTTTTT CAWSALGTGNEKLFF
. TRBJ1-1 . 15 TRBV25-1 TGTGCCAGCAGTGAATATGGGAGAAGGAACACTGAAGCTTTCTTT CASSEYGRRNTEAFF
TRBD1 TRBJ1-6 . 15 TRBV9 TGTGCCAGCAGCGCGCGACAGGGGGAAAATTCACCCCTCCACTTT CASSARQGENSPLHF
TRBD2 TRBJ2-5 . 15 TRBV28 TGTGCCAGCAGCGGACTAGCGGGGCCCCAAGAGACCCAGTACTTC CASSGLAGPQETQYF
TRBD1 TRBJ2-7 . 15 TRBV7-2 TGTGCCAGCAGCTTAGTAGGGACAGGGCTCAACGAGCAGTACTTC CASSLVGTGLNEQYF
. TRBJ2-2 once 13 TRBV5-4 TGTGCCAGCAGCTCAGGGGTAACCGGGGAGCTGTTTTTT CASSSGVTGELFF
TRBD2 TRBJ2-1 . 16 TRBV5-4 TGTGCCAGCAGCCCTGAGGGGAGCGGGGGCTACAATGAGCAGTTCTTC CASSPEGSGGYNEQFF
. TRBJ1-2 . 15 TRBV11-2 TGTGCCAGCAGCTTAGACCAGACAGTTAACTATGGCTACACCTTC CASSLDQTVNYGYTF
. TRBJ2-5 few 15 TRBV7-2 TGTGCCAGCAGCTTGGGCGGGGCCCTACAAGAGACCCAGTACTTC CASSLGGALQETQYF
TRBD1 TRBJ1-2 . 14 TRBV7-2 TGTGCCAGCAGCTCCGACCAGGGGGCGAGTGGCTACACCTTC CASSSDQGASGYTF
. TRBJ2-1 once 14 TRBV30 TGTGCCTGGAGGTATCGGGTGAGTGGCAATGAGCAGTTCTTC CAWRYRVSGNEQFF
. TRBJ2-7 . 15 TRBV6-5 TGTGCCAGCAGTTACTCGACAGTTAACGCCTACGAGCAGTACTTC CASSYSTVNAYEQYF
. TRBJ1-5 . 16 TRBV30 TGTGCCTGGAGTACGGGTTTGGTGGTTTCCAATCAGCCCCAGCATTTT CAWSTGLVVSNQPQHF
TRBD2 TRBJ2-3 . 14 TRBV6-5 TGTGCCAGCAGTCCCCCGGGACTAGAATATGCGCAGTATTTT CASSPPGLEYAQYF
. TRBJ2-7 . 14 TRBV19 TGTGCCAGTAGTAACCGGCCTGGGCCCTACGAGCAGTACTTC CASSNRPGPYEQYF
TRBD2 TRBJ2-7 . 14 TRBV5-1 TGCGCCAGCAGCTCTAGCGGGGCTTCCTACGAGCAGTACTTC CASSSSGASYEQYF
. TRBJ2-2 . 16 TRBV5-1 TGCGCCAGCAGCTTGCTGGCAGGGTCCGACACCGGGGAGCTGTTTTTT CASSLLAGSDTGELFF
. TRBJ2-3 . 17 TRBV21-1 TGTGCCAGCAGGGGTGTTGGACTAGCGGGGCTCACAGATACGCAGTATTTT CASRGVGLAGLTDTQYF
TRBD1 TRBJ2-5 once 14 TRBV5-5 TGTGCCAGCAGCCGGACAGGCGTTCAAGAGACCCAGTACTTC CASSRTGVQETQYF
. TRBJ2-5 . 15 TRBV6-5 TGTGCCAGCAGCTCCCCCGGGCAGGGTGAGGAGACCCAGTACTTC CASSSPGQGEETQYF
TRBD1 TRBJ1-5 . 14 TRBV27 TGTGCCAGCAGGCCGGACAGGGGATATCAGCCCCAGCATTTT CASRPDRGYQPQHF
. TRBJ2-3 . 17 TRBV5-8 TGTGCCAGCAGCTTGGCAGGCGGGTATTCTAGCACAGATACGCAGTATTTT CASSLAGGYSSTDTQYF
. TRBJ2-3 . 16 TRBV7-2 TGTGCCAGCAGGGCTAATAGCGGAGCTGGCACAGATACGCAGTATTTT CASRANSGAGTDTQYF
. TRBJ1-4 . 14 TRBV19 TGTGCCAGTAGTATTGCGAGGGAAGACGAAAAACTGTTTTTT CASSIAREDEKLFF
. TRBJ2-2 . 16 TRBV7-2 TGTGCCAGCAGCTTAAGGCGAGGGCTGAACACCGGGGAGCTGTTTTTT CASSLRRGLNTGELFF